Shown below are 32 T cell receptor beta chains from a single sample sequenced in a study of lymphopenia after photon versus proton radiotherapy. The method was immunoSEQ multiplex PCR; TCRdb's version includes in-frame clones alone and lacks a portion of them. The table shows 55,000 to 70,000 clones, with approximately 84% occurring only once. The specimen comprised peripheral blood, sampled from a patient treated with photon-based radiotherapy. All receptors come from a man aged 40-49 years with gastric cancer.

This chain's CDR3 is CSVQKGANVLTF. The CDR3 region has the DNA TGCAGCGTTCAGAAGGGGGCCAACGTCCTGACTTTC. The J gene is TRBJ2-6, the V gene TRBV29-1, with D unresolved. Germline lookup yields CDR1 SQVTM and CDR2 ANQGSEA. Trimming took 5 bases from V and 4 from J, leaving 6 bases between them. The CDR3 runs to 12 residues.

This rearrangement joins TRBV5-1 to TRBJ1-1; the D is unclear. The germline gives CDR1 SGHRS, CDR2 YFSETQ. This CDR3 comprises 14 residues. Trimming left V 2 bases short and J 4 bases short, with 12 bases between. CDR3 region: CASSFAGTSTEAFF. The CDR3 bases are TGCGCCAGCAGCTTCGCAGGAACAAGCACTGAAGCTTTCTTT. Full variable domain (rest looked up from reference TRBV5-1 and TRBJ1-1): KAGVTQTPRYLIKTRGQQVTLSCSPISGHRSVSWYQQTPGQGLQFLFEYFSETQRNKGNFPGRFSGRQFSNSRSEMNVSTLELGDSALYLCASSFAGTSTEAFFGQGTRLTVV.

This CDR3 is CASTRKRGEAFF. The DNA for the CDR3 is TGTGCCAGCACCCGCAAAAGGGGGGAGGCTTTCTTT. The rearrangement links TRBV6-5 to TRBJ1-1; tentative D call: TRBD1 (6 bases). CDR1 is MNHEY and CDR2 is SVGAGI in the germline V gene. V was shortened by 7 bases and J by 11 bases, with 17 bases between the two germline ends. The CDR3 spans 12 residues.

V and J are TRBV20-1 and TRBJ2-7; D is unresolved. V dropped 6 bases and J dropped 5 bases, with 11 bases sitting between them. The CDR3 has 11 amino acids. The germline V gene encodes CDR1 DFQATT and CDR2 SNEGSKA (reference sequence). This CDR3 reads CSAISGNEQYF. CDR3 bases: TGCAGTGCCATCTCGGGTAACGAGCAGTACTTC.

This chain uses TRBV7-9 with TRBJ2-7; the D gene is possibly TRBD2 (5 bases). Germline assignment: CDR1 SEHNR and CDR2 FQNEAQ (reference sequence). The CDR3 totals 16 residues. Trimming stripped 4 bases from V and 3 bases from J, with 19 bases between. The CDR3 DNA reads as TGTGCCAGCAGCTCAAGCGTCGGGGTGGCGATCTACGAGCAGTACTTC. It is translated as CASSSSVGVAIYEQYF.

The gene calls are TRBV7-4 and TRBJ2-2, with 10 bases lining up with TRBD1. The length of the CDR3 is 17 residues. V gave up 6 bases and J gave up 1 base; unmatched junction bases: 8. Germline CDR1 and CDR2: SGHVT and SQSDAQ. CDR3 loop: CASRIRRDRGNTGELFF. The CDR3 DNA reads TGTGCCAGCAGAATCAGGCGGGACAGGGGGAACACCGGGGAGCTGTTTTTT. The complete variable domain, with remaining parts taken from reference TRBV7-4 and TRBJ2-2, reads GAGVSQSPRYKVAKRGRDVALRCDSISGHVTLYWYRQTLGQGSEVLTYSQSDAQRDKSGRPSGRFSAERPERSVSTLKIQRTEQGDSAVYLCASRIRRDRGNTGELFFGEGSRLTVL.

V gene TRBV6-1 combines with J gene TRBJ2-2, with D maybe TRBD1 (5 bases). Looked up from germline, CDR1 is MNHNS and CDR2 is SASEGT. Trimming shortened V by 8 bases and J by 0 bases, and 10 bases separated the two germline ends. The CDR3 length is 14 residues. The CDR3 region is CASVRQPNTGELFF. CDR3 nucleotides: TGTGCCAGCGTGAGACAGCCGAACACCGGGGAGCTGTTTTTT.

The chain has TRBV6-5 and TRBJ1-1; the D gene is possibly TRBD1 (5 bases). Germline loops: CDR1 MNHEY, CDR2 SVGAGI. V dropped 2 bases and J dropped 5 bases, with 9 bases sitting between them. The CDR3 covers 13 residues. The CDR3 spells CASSYGRATEAFF. In DNA form, the CDR3 reads TGTGCCAGCAGTTACGGCAGGGCTACTGAAGCTTTCTTT.

The J gene is TRBJ2-3, the V gene TRBV21-1; the table names TRBD2, a call not compared with the DNA. TRBV21-1 is given as a pseudogene. The CDR3 length is 18 residues. CDR3 region: CASSNRPQTSGVSDTQYF. The CDR3 DNA follows: TGTGCCAGCAGCAACCGGCCCCAAACTAGCGGGGTTTCAGATACGCAGTATTTT.

The chain has TRBV18 and TRBJ2-2, with 10 bases identical to TRBD1. V was clipped by 6 bases and J by 0 bases; unmatched bases: 10. This CDR3 contains 18 residues. Germline V CDR1 and CDR2: KGHSH, LQKENI. CDR3 nucleotides: TGTGCCAGCTCCCCGGGACAGGGGACTCCCTCGAACACCGGGGAGCTGTTTTTT. It translates to CASSPGQGTPSNTGELFF.

The genes are TRBV28 and TRBJ2-5; TRBD2 matches 7 bases. Trimming cost V 6 bases and J 7 bases; bases outside gene matches: 8. Germline V lookup: CDR1 MDHEN, CDR2 SYDVKM. The CDR3 is 13 amino acids. In DNA, the CDR3 is TGTGCCAGCAGCGCGGGGGACTTGGGGACCCAGTACTTC. Translated, it gives CASSAGDLGTQYF.

The V and J genes are TRBV5-4 and TRBJ2-1; 8 nucleotides align to TRBD1. From germline, CDR1 is SGHNT and CDR2 YYREEE (reference sequence). V lost 4 bases to trimming and J lost 4 bases; unmatched junction nucleotides: 4. The CDR3 length is 14 residues. CDR3 in amino acids: CASSTDRAYNEQFF. The CDR3 region has the DNA TGTGCCAGCAGCACGGACAGGGCTTACAATGAGCAGTTCTTC.

The V and J genes are TRBV6-1 and TRBJ1-6; TRBD1 matches at 9 bases. The junction had 2 bases not matched to a gene; V was cut back by 3 bases and J by 5 bases. The germline V gene encodes CDR1 MNHNS and CDR2 SASEGT. The CDR3 is 15 residues long. CDR3 residues: CASSERTGDNSPLHF. CDR3 coding DNA: TGTGCCAGCAGTGAGAGGACAGGGGATAATTCACCCCTCCACTTT.

The J gene is TRBJ2-2, the V gene TRBV12-5, with D perhaps matching TRBD2 (6 bases). V dropped 4 bases and J dropped 0 bases, with 12 bases sitting between them. The CDR3 length is 16 residues. CDR1 LGHNT and CDR2 FRNRAP come from the germline V gene. The CDR3 nucleotides read TGTGCTAGTGGTTCTCCGAGGAGGGCGAACACCGGGGAGCTGTTTTTT. Its protein is CASGSPRRANTGELFF.

CDR3 bases: TGTGCCAGCAGTCCCCTGGACAGGGCGCAAGCTTTCTTT. It encodes CASSPLDRAQAFF. V and J are TRBV27 and TRBJ1-1, with 8 bases identical to TRBD1. Trimming removed 5 bases from V and 9 bases from J; junction bases left unmatched: 8. CDR1 is MNHEY, CDR2 SMNVEV, per germline (reference sequence). This CDR3 region has 13 residues.

The chain links TRBV12-5 to TRBJ2-5; 9 nucleotides line up with TRBD2. The germline gives CDR1 LGHNT, CDR2 FRNRAP. With V trimmed by 9 bases and J by 5 bases, 7 bases remained unmatched. The CDR3 totals 13 residues. In DNA, the CDR3 is TGTGCTAGGGCGGGAGGGCCTTCGGAGACCCAGTACTTC. It translates to CARAGGPSETQYF.

The chain joins TRBV5-4 to TRBJ2-3, with a tentative D call TRBD2 (5 bases). CDR1 is SGHNT and CDR2 is YYREEE in the germline V gene (reference sequence). V lost 4 bases to trimming and J lost 0 bases, with 9 bases between them. There are 14 residues in the CDR3. Written as DNA, the CDR3 is TGTGCCAGCAGCGCTGGACTGAGCACAGATACGCAGTATTTT. Protein sequence: CASSAGLSTDTQYF.

In this sample, this clone turned up a few times. V and J are TRBV7-3 and TRBJ2-3, with TRBD1 as a possible D gene (5 bases). V gave up 2 bases and J gave up 2 bases, with 5 bases separating them. The CDR3 is made up of 13 amino acids. Germline V gene data show CDR1 as SGHTA and CDR2 as FQGTGA. As DNA, the CDR3 is TGTGCCAGCAGCTTAGGGGCCACAGATACGCAGTATTTT. Translation: CASSLGATDTQYF.

This chain joins TRBV6-6 and TRBJ2-5; 8 positions agree with TRBD1. Germline CDR1 and CDR2: MNHNY and SVGAGI (reference sequence). With 6 bases clipped from V and 2 bases from J, the junction kept 2 bases outside the gene matches. This CDR3 has 13 amino acids. CDR3 region: CASSRTGQETQYF. The CDR3 coding sequence is TGTGCCAGCAGCAGGACAGGGCAAGAGACCCAGTACTTC.

The chain carries TRBV5-6 and TRBJ2-1; D remains unclear. Germline V gene lookup returns CDR1 SGHDT and CDR2 YYEEEE. This CDR3 has 13 amino acids. Trimming stripped 4 bases from V and 6 bases from J, with 11 bases between. For the CDR3, the DNA is TGTGCCAGCAGCCCCTGGGCAGGCAATGAGCAGTTCTTC. Translated, it gives CASSPWAGNEQFF.

This chain joins TRBV11-1 and TRBJ1-1; no definite D call. The CDR3 runs to 14 residues. V lost 5 bases and J 4 bases, leaving 14 bases between the germline ends. CDR1 and CDR2 from the germline V gene are SGHAT and FQDESV (reference sequence). CDR3 amino acids: CASSPSLMGTEAFF. Here the CDR3 DNA reads TGTGCCAGCAGCCCTTCTCTCATGGGCACTGAAGCTTTCTTT.

This chain joins TRBV18 and TRBJ1-5; D is perhaps TRBD1 (5 bases). CDR1 KGHSH and CDR2 LQKENI come from the germline V gene. The CDR3 spans 15 residues. V was shortened by 2 bases and J by 0 bases, with 8 bases between the two germline ends. This chain's CDR3 is CASSPGADSNQPQHF. DNA of the CDR3: TGTGCCAGCTCACCAGGGGCAGATAGCAATCAGCCCCAGCATTTT.

The chain uses TRBV4-2 and TRBJ2-7, with a tentative D call TRBD2 (6 bases). CDR3 length equals 15 residues. Trimming stripped 1 base from V and 2 bases from J, with 12 bases between. From germline, CDR1 is LGHNA and CDR2 YNFKEQ. The CDR3 loop is CASSQAAGPTYEQYF. In DNA, the CDR3 is TGTGCCAGCAGCCAAGCGGCGGGGCCGACCTACGAGCAGTACTTC.

The chain links TRBV5-6 to TRBJ1-6; D remains ambiguous. V was pared by 4 bases and J by 4 bases, with 9 bases between. CDR1 is SGHDT and CDR2 is YYEEEE in the germline V gene. This CDR3 has 14 amino acids. CDR3 coding DNA: TGTGCCAGCAGCCTTGACCATTATAATTCACCCCTCCACTTT. Its protein product is CASSLDHYNSPLHF.

The genes are TRBV2 and TRBJ1-5; possible D gene TRBD1, 6 bases. The germline CDR1 and CDR2 sequences are SNHLY and FYNNEI. The length of the CDR3 is 15 residues. V lost 3 bases to trimming and J lost 3 bases, with 12 bases between them. In DNA, the CDR3 is TGTGCCAGCAGTGATTCCCGGACAGCCAATCAGCCCCAGCATTTT. This sequence encodes CASSDSRTANQPQHF.

In DNA, the CDR3 is TGTGCCACCAGCAGAGCGGACCTTTGGGAGACCCAGTACTTC. Amino acid sequence: CATSRADLWETQYF. The chain uses TRBV15 and TRBJ2-5; no firm D call. Germline CDR1 and CDR2: LNHNV and YYDKDF (reference sequence). Trimming left V 1 base short and J 5 bases short, with 11 bases between. CDR3 length equals 14 residues.

J is TRBJ1-3 and V is TRBV5-6; D unresolved. Germline V gene data show CDR1 as SGHDT and CDR2 as YYEEEE. With 0 bases removed from V and 4 bases from J, the gap between germline ends came to 23 bases. This CDR3 has 19 amino acids. The DNA of the CDR3 is TGTGCCAGCAGCTTGGAGGAACAGTCGCTCTGGTACGGAGGAAACACCATATATTTT. Translated, it gives CASSLEEQSLWYGGNTIYF.

The V gene is TRBV7-9, the J gene TRBJ1-5, with a weak D call TRBD1 (5 bases). The CDR3 has 14 residues. V shed 2 bases and J shed 3 bases, with 8 bases lying between them. Germline V CDR1 and CDR2: SEHNR, FQNEAQ (reference sequence). Here the CDR3 DNA reads TGTGCCAGCAGCTTATCGACAGACAATCAGCCCCAGCATTTT. It codes for CASSLSTDNQPQHF.

The CDR3 nucleotides are TGTGCCAGCAGCTTCAGGGGTAATTCACCCCTCCACTTT. Its translation: CASSFRGNSPLHF. This sequence joins TRBV28 and TRBJ1-6, with a possible D match to TRBD1 (6 bases). V lost 6 bases and J lost 6, with 9 bases in between. Germline-derived CDR1 and CDR2 are MDHEN and SYDVKM. CDR3 length: 13 amino acids.

The J gene is TRBJ2-1, the V gene TRBV2; 7 positions agree with TRBD1. The trim removed 3 bases at V and 6 bases at J, leaving 8 bases unmatched. CDR1 and CDR2 (germline): SNHLY, FYNNEI. The CDR3 is 15 residues long. Here the CDR3 DNA reads TGTGCCAGCAGTGAGGCCTTGGGACAGCTCAATGAGCAGTTCTTC. Amino acid sequence: CASSEALGQLNEQFF.

The chain is built from TRBV5-1 and TRBJ2-3, with D unclear. Trimming took 0 bases from V and 3 from J, leaving 11 bases between them. The germline CDR1 and CDR2 sequences are SGHRS and YFSETQ. The CDR3 loop spans 15 amino acids. CDR3 DNA sequence: TGCGCCAGCAGCTTGGCCGGAATAATTACAGATACGCAGTATTTT. Protein product: CASSLAGIITDTQYF.

The rearrangement links TRBV7-9 to TRBJ1-2; no firm D call. The germline gives CDR1 SEHNR, CDR2 FQNEAQ (reference sequence). The CDR3 contains 12 residues. Trimming removed 1 base at V and 7 bases at J, with 7 bases between. In DNA, the CDR3 is TGTGCCAGCAGCTTAGAGGGTTTTGGCTACACCTTC. Protein: CASSLEGFGYTF.